A single count supports the clone carrying this T cell receptor beta chain. This sample was taken from a study of blood T cell repertoires in COVID-19. The wider study: From T cells, B-cell-depleted T cells, or PBMCs came the material, which was cDNA or gDNA.

In germline, CDR1 is SNHLY, CDR2 FYNNEI. The CDR3 loop spans 15 amino acids. With 6 bases clipped from V and 1 base from J, the junction kept 6 bases outside the gene matches. Those who participated ranged in age from about 18 to 89 years and resided in about two dozen US areas. The repertoire was sequenced with immunoSEQ multiplex PCR; TCRdb's copy has only in-frame clones and lacks some. The sample includes 490,000 or so clones, roughly nine tenths seen only once; the top ten take around 7.9%. J is TRBJ1-5 and V is TRBV2, with 7 bases aligning to TRBD1. This TCR was recovered from a woman in her sixties or seventies who had recovered from COVID-19. The source material was PBMCs or T cells enriched from blood (not recorded which). The DNA of the CDR3 is TGTGCCAGCAGGGCCCAGGGGGGAAGCAATCAGCCCCAGCATTTT. Translated: CASRAQGGSNQPQHF.